The 14 T cell receptor beta chains reported below all come from one sample, sequenced in a study of blood T cell repertoires in COVID-19. Profiling relied on immunoSEQ multiplex PCR, and the TCRdb table lists in-frame clones only, not all of them. This sample has 200,000 or so clones, with roughly 80% found just once. The sample taken for sequencing was PBMCs or T cells enriched from blood (not recorded which). Receptor source: a middle-aged woman with acute COVID-19.

The gene calls are TRBV15 and TRBJ1-3; tentatively, D is TRBD1 (6 bases). CDR1 and CDR2 from the germline V gene are LNHNV and YYDKDF (reference sequence). The CDR3 is made up of 14 amino acids. V lost 6 bases and J lost 6, with 15 bases in between. The CDR3 protein is CATRQGGDLNTIYF. CDR3 bases: TGTGCCACCAGGCAAGGGGGGGATCTAAACACCATATATTTT.

Only a few counts were recorded for this clone. In nucleotides, the CDR3 is TGTGCCAGCAGTGGGTCAGGCTTACTAGCCAAAAACATTCAGTACTTC. Its protein is CASSGSGLLAKNIQYF. This chain links TRBV2 with TRBJ2-4; D gene unclear. Germline V gene data show CDR1 as SNHLY and CDR2 as FYNNEI. Between the trimmed V and J ends, which lost 4 bases and 0 bases, there was a span of 13 bases. This CDR3 contains 16 residues.

This chain connects TRBV6-5 to TRBJ2-4; D ambiguous. Trimming left V 10 bases short and J 3 bases short, with 13 bases between. The CDR3 extends over 13 amino acids. CDR1 is MNHEY and CDR2 is SVGAGI in the germline V gene. CDR3 region: CATWLGVKNIQYF. The CDR3 coding sequence is TGTGCCACCTGGCTGGGCGTCAAAAACATTCAGTACTTC.

The chain has TRBV11-2 and TRBJ2-3; 8 positions match TRBD2. Germline CDR1 SGHAT, CDR2 FQNNGV. Germline trimming cut 3 bases from V and 6 bases from J; bases unmatched to any gene: 8. The CDR3 is 15 amino acids. The CDR3 nucleotides read TGTGCCAGCAGCTTGACGGGAGGGACCCCGGATACGCAGTATTTT. It translates to CASSLTGGTPDTQYF.

This clone was seen only a few times. The V and J genes are TRBV6-5 and TRBJ1-2; D ambiguous. V dropped 6 bases and J dropped 9 bases, with 23 bases sitting between them. The V gene's germline CDR1 is MNHEY and CDR2 SVGAGI. The CDR3 totals 15 residues. The DNA for the CDR3 is TGTGCCAGCAGCGCCCGACCCTCCCTAGTTGGTAGCTACACCTTC. It encodes CASSARPSLVGSYTF.

J is TRBJ2-2 and V is TRBV27, with D perhaps TRBD2 (7 bases). V lost 2 bases to trimming and J lost 5 bases, with 12 bases between them. Germline V gene lookup returns CDR1 MNHEY and CDR2 SMNVEV (reference sequence). This CDR3 contains 15 residues. The CDR3 region has the DNA TGTGCCAGCAGTTTAGGGGGGGGCTCGACCGGGGAGCTGTTTTTT. Protein: CASSLGGGSTGELFF.

This clone was observed a few times. The gene calls are TRBV9 and TRBJ1-4, with D unresolved. V was trimmed by 0 bases and J by 0 bases, leaving 3 bases between them. The CDR3 loop spans 14 amino acids. The V gene's germline CDR1 is SGDLS and CDR2 YYNGEE. The CDR3 DNA is TGTGCCAGCAGCGTAGATACAACTAATGAAAAACTGTTTTTT. Protein: CASSVDTTNEKLFF. Full variable domain (rest looked up from reference TRBV9 and TRBJ1-4): DSGVTQTPKHLITATGQRVTLRCSPRSGDLSVYWYQQSLDQGLQFLIQYYNGEERAKGNILERFSAQQFPDLHSELNLSSLELGDSALYFCASSVDTTNEKLFFGSGTQLSVL.

This clone was found once. The sample holds other DNA sequences that translate to the same CDR3. The gene calls are TRBV7-3 and TRBJ1-1, with D possibly matching TRBD1 (5 bases). Germline CDR1 is SGHTA and CDR2 is FQGTGA. V was trimmed by 0 bases and J by 1 base, leaving 6 bases between them. This CDR3 has 14 amino acids. The CDR3 DNA reads as TGTGCCAGCAGCTTAACGGGGGGGAACACTGAAGCTTTCTTT. Translating it yields CASSLTGGNTEAFF.

The chain couples TRBV7-2 to TRBJ1-5; 7 bases line up with TRBD1. Germline V gene sequence: CDR1 SGHTA, CDR2 FQGNSA. The trim removed 3 bases at V and 4 bases at J, leaving 9 bases unmatched. This CDR3 is built from 16 residues. CDR3 DNA: TGTGCCAGCAGCTTCCAGGGACAGACAACTAATCAGCCCCAGCATTTT. This encodes CASSFQGQTTNQPQHF.

This clone was observed a handful of times. In nucleotides, the CDR3 is TGTGCCAGCAGCCCCCCGGCTGGGCCTTTCGAGACCCAGTACTTC. It yields the protein CASSPPAGPFETQYF. The J gene is TRBJ2-5, the V gene TRBV7-9; no clear D gene. Germline V gene data show CDR1 as SEHNR and CDR2 as FQNEAQ (reference sequence). The CDR3 extends over 15 amino acids. Trimming shortened V by 5 bases and J by 5 bases, and 18 bases separated the two germline ends.

The rearrangement joins TRBV27 to TRBJ1-5; D not certain. Germline V gives CDR1 MNHEY, CDR2 SMNVEV (reference sequence). V was shortened by 3 bases and J by 4 bases, with 7 bases between the two germline ends. CDR3 length: 13 residues. CDR3 nucleotide sequence: TGTGCCAGCAGTTTCGGAGTGAATCAGCCCCAGCATTTT. Protein sequence: CASSFGVNQPQHF.

This sequence joins TRBV18 and TRBJ2-3, with D possibly being TRBD1 (6 bases). Germline V gene lookup returns CDR1 KGHSH and CDR2 LQKENI. Trimming removed 6 bases at V and 4 bases at J, with 20 bases between. The CDR3 has 16 residues. The CDR3, as DNA: TGTGCCAGCTCTTTCAGTGGGGGCATCGTGGCAGATACGCAGTATTTT. This codes for CASSFSGGIVADTQYF.

This clone showed up just a few times. This rearrangement joins TRBV6-5 to TRBJ1-2; the D gene is possibly TRBD1 (5 bases). The V end was cut by 6 bases, the J end by 7 bases, with 18 bases between. From germline, CDR1 is MNHEY and CDR2 SVGAGI. The CDR3 totals 14 residues. In nucleotides, the CDR3 is TGTGCCAGCAGGGGGGAGGCGCGTATTGGTGGCTACACCTTC. Amino acids: CASRGEARIGGYTF.

The chain is built from TRBV2 and TRBJ2-1; no definite D call. Germline V gene sequence: CDR1 SNHLY, CDR2 FYNNEI. V was cut by 6 bases and J by 7 bases, with 10 bases left in between. This CDR3 region has 12 residues. CDR3 sequence reads: CASSLSLNEQFF. The CDR3 coding sequence is TGTGCCAGCAGCCTCAGTTTGAATGAGCAGTTCTTC.